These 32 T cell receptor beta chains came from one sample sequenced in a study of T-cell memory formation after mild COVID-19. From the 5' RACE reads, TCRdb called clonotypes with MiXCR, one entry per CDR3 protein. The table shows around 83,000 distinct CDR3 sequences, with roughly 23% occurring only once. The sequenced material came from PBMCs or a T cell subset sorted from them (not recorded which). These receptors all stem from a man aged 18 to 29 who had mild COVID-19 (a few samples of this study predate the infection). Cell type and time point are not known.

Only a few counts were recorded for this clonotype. CDR3 DNA: TGTGCCAGCAGCGTAGGGGTTGGCGGCTACACCTTC. It is translated as CASSVGVGGYTF. The V and J genes are TRBV9 and TRBJ1-2; D ambiguous. The germline V and J ends were trimmed by 0 bases and 8 bases, with 8 bases remaining between them. Germline lookup yields CDR1 SGDLS and CDR2 YYNGEE. The CDR3 has 12 residues.

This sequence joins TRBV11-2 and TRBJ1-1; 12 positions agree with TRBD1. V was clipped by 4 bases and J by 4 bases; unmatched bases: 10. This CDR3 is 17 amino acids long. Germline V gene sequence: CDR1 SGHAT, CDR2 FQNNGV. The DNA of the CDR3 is TGTGCCAGCAGCTCCATTAGGGGGGACAGGGGGCCCACTGAAGCTTTCTTT. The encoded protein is CASSSIRGDRGPTEAFF.

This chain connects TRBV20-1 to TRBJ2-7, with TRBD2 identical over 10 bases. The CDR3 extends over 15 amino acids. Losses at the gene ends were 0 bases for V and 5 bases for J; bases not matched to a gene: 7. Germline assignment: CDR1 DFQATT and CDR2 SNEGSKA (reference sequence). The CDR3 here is CSARDPLAGIHEQYF. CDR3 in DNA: TGCAGTGCTAGAGATCCACTAGCGGGGATCCACGAGCAGTACTTC.

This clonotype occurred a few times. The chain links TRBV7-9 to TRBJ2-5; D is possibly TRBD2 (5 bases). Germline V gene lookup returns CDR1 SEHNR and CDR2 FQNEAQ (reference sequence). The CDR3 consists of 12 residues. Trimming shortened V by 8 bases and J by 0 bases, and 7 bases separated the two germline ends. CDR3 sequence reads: CASAGNQETQYF. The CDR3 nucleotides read TGTGCCAGCGCCGGGAACCAAGAGACCCAGTACTTC.

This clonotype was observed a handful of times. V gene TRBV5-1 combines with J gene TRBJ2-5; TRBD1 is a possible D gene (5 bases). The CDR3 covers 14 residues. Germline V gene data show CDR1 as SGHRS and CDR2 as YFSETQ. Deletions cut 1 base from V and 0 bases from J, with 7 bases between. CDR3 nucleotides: TGCGCCAGCAGCTTGCGACAGCACCAAGAGACCCAGTACTTC. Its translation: CASSLRQHQETQYF.

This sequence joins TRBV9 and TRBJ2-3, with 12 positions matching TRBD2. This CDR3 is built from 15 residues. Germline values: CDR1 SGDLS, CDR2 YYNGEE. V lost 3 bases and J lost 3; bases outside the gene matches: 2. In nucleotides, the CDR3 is TGTGCCAGCAGCGATACTAGCGGGGGGACAGATACGCAGTATTTT. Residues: CASSDTSGGTDTQYF.

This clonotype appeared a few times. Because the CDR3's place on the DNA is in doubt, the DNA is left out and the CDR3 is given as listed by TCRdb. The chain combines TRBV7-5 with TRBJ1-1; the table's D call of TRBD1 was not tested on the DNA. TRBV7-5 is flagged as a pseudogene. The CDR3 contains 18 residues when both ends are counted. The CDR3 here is CISVPEASRTGLDTEAFF.

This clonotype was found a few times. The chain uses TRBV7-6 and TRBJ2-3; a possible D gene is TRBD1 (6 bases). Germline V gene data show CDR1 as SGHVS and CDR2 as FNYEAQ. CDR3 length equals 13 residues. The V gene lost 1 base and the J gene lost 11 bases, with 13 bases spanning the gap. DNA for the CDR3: TGTGCCAGCAGCTTAGACCGGGACAAGAGGCAGTATTTT. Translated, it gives CASSLDRDKRQYF.

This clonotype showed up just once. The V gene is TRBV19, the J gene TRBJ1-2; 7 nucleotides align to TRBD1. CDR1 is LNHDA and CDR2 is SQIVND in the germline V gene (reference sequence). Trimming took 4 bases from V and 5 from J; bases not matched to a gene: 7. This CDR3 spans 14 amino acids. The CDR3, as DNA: TGTGCCAGTAGTAAAGCCGGGACAGCGTATGGCTACACCTTC. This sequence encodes CASSKAGTAYGYTF.

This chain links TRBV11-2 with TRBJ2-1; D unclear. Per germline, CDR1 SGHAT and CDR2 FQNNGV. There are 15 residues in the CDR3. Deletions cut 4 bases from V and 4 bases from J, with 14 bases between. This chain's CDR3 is CASSSDPDGYNEQFF. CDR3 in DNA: TGTGCCAGCAGCTCCGATCCGGACGGATACAATGAGCAGTTCTTC.

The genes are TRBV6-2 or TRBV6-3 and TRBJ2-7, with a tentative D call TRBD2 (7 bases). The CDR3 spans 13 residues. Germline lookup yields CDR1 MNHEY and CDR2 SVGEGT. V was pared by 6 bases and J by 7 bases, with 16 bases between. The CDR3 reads CASSHAGGQEQYF. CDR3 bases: TGTGCCAGCAGCCACGCCGGGGGGCAAGAGCAGTACTTC.

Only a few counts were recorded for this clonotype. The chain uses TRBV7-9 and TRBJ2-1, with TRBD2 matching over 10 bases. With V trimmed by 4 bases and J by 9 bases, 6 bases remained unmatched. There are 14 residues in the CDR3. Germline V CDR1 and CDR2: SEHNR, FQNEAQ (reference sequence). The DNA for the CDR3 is TGTGCCAGCAGCTCAAGCGGGGGGGCACTTGAGCAGTTCTTC. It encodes CASSSSGGALEQFF. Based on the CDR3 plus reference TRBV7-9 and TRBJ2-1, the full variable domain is DTGVSQNPRHKITKRGQNVTFRCDPISEHNRLYWYRQTLGQGPEFLTYFQNEAQLEKSRLLSDRFSAERPKGSFSTLEIQRTEQGDSAMYLCASSSSGGALEQFFGPGTRLTVL.

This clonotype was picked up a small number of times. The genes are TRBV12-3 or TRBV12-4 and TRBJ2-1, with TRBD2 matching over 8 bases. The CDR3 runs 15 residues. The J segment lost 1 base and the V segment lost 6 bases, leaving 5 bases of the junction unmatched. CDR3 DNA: TGTGCCAGCAGCCGCGGGGGGCGGTCCTACAATGAGCAGTTCTTC. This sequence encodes CASSRGGRSYNEQFF.

The CDR3 nucleotides are TGTGCCAGCAGCTCGAGGGCCGCCGGGACTTCTTACAATGAGCAGTTCTTC. Translation: CASSSRAAGTSYNEQFF. The rearrangement joins TRBV7-8 to TRBJ2-1, with a weak D call TRBD2 (6 bases). The CDR3 has 17 residues. Germline values: CDR1 SGHVS, CDR2 FQNEAQ. The ends were cut back, 4 bases at V and 4 bases at J, with 20 bases in the middle.

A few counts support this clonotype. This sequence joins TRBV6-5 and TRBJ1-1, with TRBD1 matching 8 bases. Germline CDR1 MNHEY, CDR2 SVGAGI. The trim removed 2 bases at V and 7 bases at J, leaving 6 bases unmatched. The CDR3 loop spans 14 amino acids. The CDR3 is CASSYLDRGGEAFF. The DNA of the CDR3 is TGTGCCAGCAGTTACCTAGACAGGGGCGGTGAAGCTTTCTTT.

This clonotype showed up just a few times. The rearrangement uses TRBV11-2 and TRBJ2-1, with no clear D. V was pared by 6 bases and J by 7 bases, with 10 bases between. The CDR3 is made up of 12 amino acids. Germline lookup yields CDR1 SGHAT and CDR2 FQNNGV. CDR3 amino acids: CASRLQSNEQFF. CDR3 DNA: TGTGCCAGCAGATTACAGTCAAATGAGCAGTTCTTC.

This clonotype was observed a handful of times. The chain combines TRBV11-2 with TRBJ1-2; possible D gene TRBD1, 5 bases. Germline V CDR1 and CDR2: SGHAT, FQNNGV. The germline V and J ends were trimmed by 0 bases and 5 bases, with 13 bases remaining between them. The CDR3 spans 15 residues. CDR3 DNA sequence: TGTGCCAGCAGCTTAGATTCGGGGCCGGGGTATGGCTACACCTTC. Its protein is CASSLDSGPGYGYTF. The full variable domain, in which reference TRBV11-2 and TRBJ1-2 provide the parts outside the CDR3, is EAGVAQSPRYKIIEKRQSVAFWCNPISGHATLYWYQQILGQGPKLLIQFQNNGVVDDSQLPKDRFSAERLKGVDSTLKIQPAKLEDSAVYLCASSLDSGPGYGYTFGSGTRLTVV.

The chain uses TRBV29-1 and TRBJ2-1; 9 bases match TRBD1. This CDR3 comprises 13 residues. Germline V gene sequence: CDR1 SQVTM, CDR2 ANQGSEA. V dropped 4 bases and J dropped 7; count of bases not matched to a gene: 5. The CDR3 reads CSVAEGQGNEQFF. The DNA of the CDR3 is TGCAGCGTTGCAGAGGGACAGGGAAATGAGCAGTTCTTC.

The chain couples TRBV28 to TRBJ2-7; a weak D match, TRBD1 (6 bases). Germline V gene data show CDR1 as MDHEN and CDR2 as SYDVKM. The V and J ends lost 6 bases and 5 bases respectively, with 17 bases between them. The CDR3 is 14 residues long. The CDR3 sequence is CASSHRDRSNEQYV. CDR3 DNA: TGTGCCAGCAGCCACAGGGACCGCTCTAACGAGCAGTACGTC.

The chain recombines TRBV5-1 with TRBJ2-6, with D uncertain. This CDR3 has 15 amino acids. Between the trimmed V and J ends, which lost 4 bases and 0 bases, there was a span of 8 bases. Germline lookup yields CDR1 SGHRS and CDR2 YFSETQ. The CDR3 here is CASSTINSGANVLTF. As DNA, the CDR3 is TGCGCCAGCAGCACCATTAACTCTGGGGCCAACGTCCTGACTTTC.

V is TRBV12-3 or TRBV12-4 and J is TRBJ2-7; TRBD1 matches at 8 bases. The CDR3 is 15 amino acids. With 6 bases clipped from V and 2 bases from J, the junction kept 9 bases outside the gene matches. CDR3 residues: CASSPGTGLTYEQYF. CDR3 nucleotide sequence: TGTGCCAGCAGCCCTGGGACAGGATTGACCTACGAGCAGTACTTC.

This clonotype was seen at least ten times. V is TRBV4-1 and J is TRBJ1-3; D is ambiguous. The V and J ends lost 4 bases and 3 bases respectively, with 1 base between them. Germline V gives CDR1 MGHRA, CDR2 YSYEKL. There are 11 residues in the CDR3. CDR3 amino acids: CASSLGNTIYF. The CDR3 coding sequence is TGCGCCAGCAGCCTTGGAAACACCATATATTTT.

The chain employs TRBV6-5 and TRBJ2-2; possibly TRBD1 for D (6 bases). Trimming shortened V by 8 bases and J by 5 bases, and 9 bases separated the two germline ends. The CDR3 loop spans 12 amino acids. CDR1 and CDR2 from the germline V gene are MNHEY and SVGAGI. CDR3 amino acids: CASDTGTGELFF. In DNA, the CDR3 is TGTGCCAGCGATACAGGGACCGGGGAGCTGTTTTTT.

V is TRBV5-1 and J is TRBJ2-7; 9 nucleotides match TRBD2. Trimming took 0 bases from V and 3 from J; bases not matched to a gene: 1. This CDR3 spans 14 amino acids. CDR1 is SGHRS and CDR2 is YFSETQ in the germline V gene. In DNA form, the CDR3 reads TGCGCCAGCAGCTTGGGCGGGGGGGACTACGAGCAGTACGTC. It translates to CASSLGGGDYEQYV.

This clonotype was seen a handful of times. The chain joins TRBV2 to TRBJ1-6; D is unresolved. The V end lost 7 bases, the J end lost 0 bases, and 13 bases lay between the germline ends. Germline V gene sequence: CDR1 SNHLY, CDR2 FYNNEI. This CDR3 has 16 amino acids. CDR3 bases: TGTGCCAGCAACCCAAGAACGAGCTCCTATAATTCACCCCTCCACTTT. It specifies CASNPRTSSYNSPLHF.

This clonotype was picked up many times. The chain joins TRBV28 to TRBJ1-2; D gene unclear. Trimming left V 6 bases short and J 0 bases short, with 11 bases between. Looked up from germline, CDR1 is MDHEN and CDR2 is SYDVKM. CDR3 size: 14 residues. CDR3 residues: CASSPLGSNYGYTF. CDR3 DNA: TGTGCCAGCAGCCCGCTGGGGTCTAACTATGGCTACACCTTC.

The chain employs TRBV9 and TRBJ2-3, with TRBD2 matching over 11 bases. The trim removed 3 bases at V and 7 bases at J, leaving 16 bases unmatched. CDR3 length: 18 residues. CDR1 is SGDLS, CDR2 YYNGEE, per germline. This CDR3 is CASSGGAGSGGALNTQYF. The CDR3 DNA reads TGTGCCAGCAGCGGAGGTGCGGGTAGCGGGGGGGCCCTGAATACGCAGTATTTT.

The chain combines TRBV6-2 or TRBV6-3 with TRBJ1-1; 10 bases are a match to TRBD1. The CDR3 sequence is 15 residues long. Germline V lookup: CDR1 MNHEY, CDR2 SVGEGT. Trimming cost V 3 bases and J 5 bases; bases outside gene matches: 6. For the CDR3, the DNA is TGTGCCAGCAGTTATCGACAGGGGGCAAGGACTGAAGCTTTCTTT. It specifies CASSYRQGARTEAFF.

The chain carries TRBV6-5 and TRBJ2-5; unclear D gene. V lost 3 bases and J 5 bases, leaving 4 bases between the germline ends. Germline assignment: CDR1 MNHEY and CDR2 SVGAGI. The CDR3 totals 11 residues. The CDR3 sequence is CASSYRETQYF. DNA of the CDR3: TGTGCCAGCAGTTATCGGGAGACCCAGTACTTC.

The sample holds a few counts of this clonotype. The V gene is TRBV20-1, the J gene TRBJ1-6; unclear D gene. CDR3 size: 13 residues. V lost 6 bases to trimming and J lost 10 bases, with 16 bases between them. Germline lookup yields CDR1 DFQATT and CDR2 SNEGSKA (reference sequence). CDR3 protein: CSAKARDRSPLHF. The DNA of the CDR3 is TGCAGTGCCAAGGCCCGTGATCGGTCACCCCTCCACTTT.

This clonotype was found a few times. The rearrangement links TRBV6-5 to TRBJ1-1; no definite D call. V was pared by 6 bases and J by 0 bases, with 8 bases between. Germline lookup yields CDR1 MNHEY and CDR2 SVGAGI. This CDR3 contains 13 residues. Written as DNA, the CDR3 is TGTGCCAGCAGGGTGGATCTGAACACTGAAGCTTTCTTT. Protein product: CASRVDLNTEAFF.

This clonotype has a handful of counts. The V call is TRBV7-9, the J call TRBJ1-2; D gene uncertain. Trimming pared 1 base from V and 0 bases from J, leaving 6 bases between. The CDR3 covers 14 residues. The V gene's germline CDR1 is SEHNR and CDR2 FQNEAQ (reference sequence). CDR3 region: CASSLGGPNYGYTF. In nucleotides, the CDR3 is TGTGCCAGCAGCTTAGGAGGGCCTAACTATGGCTACACCTTC. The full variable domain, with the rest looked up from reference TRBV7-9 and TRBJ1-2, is DTGVSQNPRHKITKRGQNVTFRCDPISEHNRLYWYRQTLGQGPEFLTYFQNEAQLEKSRLLSDRFSAERPKGSFSTLEIQRTEQGDSAMYLCASSLGGPNYGYTFGSGTRLTVV.